The rows below give T cell receptor beta chains drawn from one sample of a study of blood T cells in healthy people across ages. TCRdb itself ran the 5' RACE reads through MiXCR, one entry per CDR3 protein. The sample has 630,000 or so distinct CDR3 sequences; about 32% are singletons. Sequencing used blood. These receptors came from a woman aged 80 or over in good health. Each CDR3 is given with its conserved first and last residue. Each record gives: D gene, clone size, V gene, J gene, CDR3 protein, CDR3 DNA. A D gene is named only where the DNA matches it firmly. Size is omitted from some rows. Given values are once, few, many or a class for expanded clones.

>NA|NA|TRBV5-1|TRBJ2-3
CASSLREQKGRTDTQYF
TGCGCCAGCAGCCTTAGGGAACAGAAGGGAAGGACAGATACGCAGTATTTT
>NA|many|TRBV20-1|TRBJ2-4
CSVEGGRGAKNIQYF
TGCAGTGTCGAGGGGGGGAGGGGGGCCAAAAACATTCAGTACTTC
>NA|few|TRBV5-4|TRBJ2-1
CASSWVANYNEQFF
TGTGCCAGCAGCTGGGTCGCTAACTACAATGAGCAGTTCTTC
>NA|many|TRBV20-1|TRBJ1-5
CSARAQGANQPQHF
TGCAGTGCTAGAGCGCAGGGTGCCAATCAGCCCCAGCATTTT
>TRBD2|NA|TRBV20-1|TRBJ2-1
CSAKKVAGAYNEQFF
TGCAGTGCTAAAAAGGTAGCGGGGGCCTACAATGAGCAGTTCTTC
>NA|few|TRBV7-2|TRBJ1-5
CASGGGKGDRNRPQHF
TGTGCCAGCGGGGGCGGGAAGGGGGACCGGAATCGGCCCCAGCATTTT
>TRBD1|many|TRBV6-2/TRBV6-3|TRBJ2-2
CASSWTGRTGELFF
TGTGCCAGCAGCTGGACAGGGAGGACCGGGGAGCTGTTTTTT
>TRBD1|NA|TRBV29-1|TRBJ1-2
CSVEVPQGQRINYGYTF
TGCAGCGTTGAAGTGCCACAGGGACAGAGAATAAATTATGGCTACACCTTC
>NA|many|TRBV29-1|TRBJ1-2
CSVSHSYGYTF
TGCAGCGTTTCGCATAGCTATGGCTACACCTTC
>NA|NA|TRBV20-1|TRBJ2-3
CSALSPSPSTDTQYF
TGCAGTGCACTCTCTCCTAGTCCTAGCACAGATACGCAGTATTTT
>NA|many|TRBV5-6|TRBJ2-1
CASSLGTAPYNEQFF
TGTGCCAGCAGCTTGGGCACAGCTCCCTACAATGAGCAGTTCTTC
>TRBD1|NA|TRBV12-5|TRBJ1-6
CASGLGQGISPLHF
TGTGCTAGTGGTTTGGGACAGGGAATTTCACCCCTCCACTTT
>NA|few|TRBV7-2|TRBJ2-7
CASSSPGLPGEQYF
TGTGCCAGCAGCTCCCCGGGCCTCCCGGGGGAGCAGTACTTC
>TRBD1|NA|TRBV29-1|TRBJ2-1
CSVEDRTGGESGAPLREQFF
TGCAGCGTTGAAGATCGGACAGGGGGCGAGTCGGGAGCACCGCTGCGGGAGCAGTTCTTC
>TRBD2|many|TRBV6-6|TRBJ2-5
CASSSGWGLQETQYF
TGTGCCAGCAGTAGCGGCTGGGGACTACAAGAGACCCAGTACTTC
>NA|many|TRBV5-1|TRBJ1-1
CASSSNTGNTEAFF
TGCGCCAGCAGCTCCAACACAGGGAACACTGAAGCTTTCTTT
>NA|many|TRBV6-2/TRBV6-3|TRBJ2-3
CASGRGQDTQYF
TGTGCCAGCGGCCGAGGGCAGGATACGCAGTATTTT
>NA|NA|TRBV5-8|TRBJ2-3
CASSLWGEASTDTQYF
TGTGCCAGCAGCTTGTGGGGGGAAGCGAGCACAGATACGCAGTATTTT
>NA|many|TRBV15|TRBJ2-1
CATSRDRGKREQFF
TGTGCCACCAGCAGAGATCGCGGTAAAAGGGAGCAGTTCTTC
>NA|many|TRBV10-3|TRBJ1-1
CAISVAGTTEAFF
TGTGCCATCAGTGTTGCCGGGACAACTGAAGCTTTCTTT
>NA|NA|TRBV4-1|TRBJ2-7
CASSQDEQGEGEQYF
TGCGCCAGCAGCCAAGACGAACAGGGTGAGGGCGAGCAGTACTTC
>TRBD1|few|TRBV6-5|TRBJ2-3
CASSYSSTGDSTDTQYF
TGTGCCAGCAGTTACTCGTCCACAGGGGACAGCACAGATACGCAGTATTTT
>NA|NA|TRBV4-1|TRBJ2-5
CASSQLQGNQETQYF
TGCGCCAGCAGCCAATTACAGGGAAACCAGGAGACCCAGTACTTC
>NA|many|TRBV20-1|TRBJ1-2
CSAAPNRVYGYTF
TGCAGTGCTGCGCCTAACAGGGTCTATGGCTACACCTTC
>NA|many|TRBV5-1|TRBJ2-5
CASSPRSGTVTQYF
TGCGCCAGCAGCCCCCGCTCGGGGACGGTAACCCAGTACTTC
>NA|NA|TRBV29-1|TRBJ2-7
CSGGSGPSYYEQYF
TGCAGTGGGGGTTCCGGGCCGTCTTACTACGAGCAGTACTTC
>TRBD1|many|TRBV7-9|TRBJ2-7
CASSYPPTGHHEQYF
TGTGCCAGCAGCTACCCCCCGACAGGGCACCACGAGCAGTACTTC
>NA|many|TRBV3-1|TRBJ2-1
CASSQDASGHSFF
TGTGCCAGCAGCCAAGATGCATCGGGACACTCGTTCTTC